This TCR beta chain comes out of a study of CD8 T cells in Susac syndrome. When the RNA was reverse transcribed, random hexamers were used with an input of roughly 0.5 to 1 ug. From the immunoSEQ multiplex PCR reads, TCRdb called clonotypes with MiXCR, one entry per CDR3 protein. The sample holds about 290,000 distinct CDR3 sequences, approximately 91% seen once. CDR3 length: 15 amino acids. Trimming took off 8 bases at V and 0 bases at J, with 16 bases between the two ends. Germline CDR1 is LNHDA and CDR2 is SQIVND (reference sequence). The chain joins TRBV19 to TRBJ1-1, with TRBD1 as a possible D gene (5 bases). The sequence came from a human donor with multiple sclerosis. Sequenced input: CD8+ T cells from PBMCs. The CDR3 region is CASSPRGSMNTEAFF. CDR3 nucleotides: TGTGCCAGTTCCCCCCGGGGGAGCATGAACACTGAAGCTTTCTTT.